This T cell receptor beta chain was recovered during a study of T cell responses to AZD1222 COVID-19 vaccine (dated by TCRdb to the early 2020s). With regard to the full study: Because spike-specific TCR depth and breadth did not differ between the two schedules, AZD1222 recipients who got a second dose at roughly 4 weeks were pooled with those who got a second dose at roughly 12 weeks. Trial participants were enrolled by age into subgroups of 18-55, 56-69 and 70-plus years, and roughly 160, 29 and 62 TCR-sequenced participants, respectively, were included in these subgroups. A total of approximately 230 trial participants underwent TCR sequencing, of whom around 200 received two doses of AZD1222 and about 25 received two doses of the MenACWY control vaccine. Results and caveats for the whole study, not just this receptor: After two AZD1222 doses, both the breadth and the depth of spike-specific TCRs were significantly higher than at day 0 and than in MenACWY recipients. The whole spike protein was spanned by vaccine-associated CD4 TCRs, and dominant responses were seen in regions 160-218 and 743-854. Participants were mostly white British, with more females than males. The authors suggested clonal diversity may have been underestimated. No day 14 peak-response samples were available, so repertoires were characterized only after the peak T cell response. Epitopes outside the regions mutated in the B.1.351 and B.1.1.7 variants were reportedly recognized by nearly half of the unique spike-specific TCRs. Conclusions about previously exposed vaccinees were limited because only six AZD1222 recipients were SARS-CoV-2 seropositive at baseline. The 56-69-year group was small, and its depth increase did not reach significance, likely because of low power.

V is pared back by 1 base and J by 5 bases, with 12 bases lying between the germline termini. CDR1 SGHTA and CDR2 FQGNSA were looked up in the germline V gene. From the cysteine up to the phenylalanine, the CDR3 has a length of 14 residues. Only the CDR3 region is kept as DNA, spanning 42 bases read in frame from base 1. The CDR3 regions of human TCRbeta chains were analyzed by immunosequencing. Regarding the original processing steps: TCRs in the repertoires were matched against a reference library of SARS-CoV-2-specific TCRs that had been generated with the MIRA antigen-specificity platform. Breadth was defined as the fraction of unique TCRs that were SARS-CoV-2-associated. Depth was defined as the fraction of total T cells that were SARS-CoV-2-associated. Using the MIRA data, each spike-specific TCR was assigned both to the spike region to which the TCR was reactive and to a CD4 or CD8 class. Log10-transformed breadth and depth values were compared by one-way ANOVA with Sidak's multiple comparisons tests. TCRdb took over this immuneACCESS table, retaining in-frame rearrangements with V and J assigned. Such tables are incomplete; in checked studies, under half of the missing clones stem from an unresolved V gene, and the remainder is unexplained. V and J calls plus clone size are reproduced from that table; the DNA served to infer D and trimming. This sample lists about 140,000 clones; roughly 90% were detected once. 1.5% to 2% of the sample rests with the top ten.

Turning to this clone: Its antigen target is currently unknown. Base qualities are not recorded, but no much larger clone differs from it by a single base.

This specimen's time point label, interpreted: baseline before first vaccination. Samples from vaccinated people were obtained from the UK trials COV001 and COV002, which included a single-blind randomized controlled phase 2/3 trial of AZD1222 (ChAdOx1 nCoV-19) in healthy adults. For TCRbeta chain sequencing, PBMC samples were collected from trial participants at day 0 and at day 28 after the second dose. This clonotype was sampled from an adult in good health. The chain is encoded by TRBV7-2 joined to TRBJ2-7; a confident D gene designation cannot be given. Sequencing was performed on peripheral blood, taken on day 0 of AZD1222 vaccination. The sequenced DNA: TGTGCCAGCAGCTTAGAACCGGTACGGAACGAGCAGTACTTC. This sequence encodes CASSLEPVRNEQYF.